This entry describes one TCR beta chain. The CDR3 totals 13 residues. V was shortened by 8 bases and J by 4 bases, with 12 bases between the two germline ends. Germline V gene sequence: CDR1 WNHNN, CDR2 SYGVQD (reference sequence). The sample comes from a study of OX40 agonist ivuxolimab in advanced cancers. Overall study context: The patients got ivuxolimab, which is an agonistic anti-OX40 (CD134) antibody.

Only in-frame clones appear in the TCRdb table, and some are missing; sequencing was by immunoSEQ multiplex PCR. Of tens of thousands of clones in the sample, approximately 92% were seen once. The chain recombines TRBV10-1 with TRBJ2-4; maybe TRBD1 (6 bases). The TCR was taken from an adult with an advanced solid tumor such as melanoma, head and neck, liver or kidney cancer. The sequenced sample was CD4+ or CD8+ T cells sorted from blood, obtained in a trial of the OX40 agonist ivuxolimab. This CDR3 is CASPGTPKNIQYF. CDR3 in DNA: TGCGCCAGCCCCGGGACACCTAAAAACATTCAGTACTTC.